A single sample is the source of the 10 T cell receptor beta chains below, sequenced in a study of T-cell reconstitution after alpha-beta-depleted transplantation in children. General study results and limits: Roughly two months post-transplant, alpha-beta T cells reportedly originated from several hundred graft clones that had expanded.

Preparing the TCRbeta library involved the use of unique molecular identifiers. A single record per CDR3 protein comes from TCRdb applying MiXCR to the PCR reads. The repertoire consists of approximately 32,000 distinct CDR3 sequences, with approximately 6.5% occurring once and the leading ten covering over 20%. No antigen has been assigned to these receptors. The source material was peripheral blood, sampled 60 days after TCRalphabeta/CD19-depleted stem cell transplant. These receptors were taken from a child younger than two who had a stem cell transplant for acute myeloid leukemia, so the T cells may come from the graft donor.

This clonotype was counted at least ten times. This sequence joins TRBV6-5 and TRBJ2-1; 8 bases align to TRBD2. This CDR3 contains 13 residues. Unmatched junction bases numbered 9, after V lost 11 bases and J lost 6 bases. Germline V lookup: CDR1 MNHEY, CDR2 SVGAGI. The CDR3 sequence is CAAGRTSSNEQFF. As DNA, the CDR3 is TGTGCCGCCGGGAGGACTAGCAGCAATGAGCAGTTCTTC.

This clonotype has more than one count but fewer than ten. J is TRBJ2-7 and V is TRBV4-3, with 13 bases matching TRBD2. CDR1 LGHNA and CDR2 YSLEER come from the germline V gene. V lost 3 bases and J lost 2; bases outside the gene matches: 7. The CDR3 covers 17 residues. The CDR3 DNA reads as TGCGCCAGCAGCCAGGGAGAGACTAGCGGGAGGCCCTACGAGCAGTACTTC. Its translation: CASSQGETSGRPYEQYF.

This clonotype was found many times. V gene TRBV6-2 or TRBV6-3 combines with J gene TRBJ2-7; D is uncertain. From germline, CDR1 is MNHEY and CDR2 SVGEGT. The CDR3 consists of 15 residues. V lost 4 bases and J lost 2, with 15 bases in between. The CDR3 sequence: CASSSSRLTPYEQYF. CDR3 coding DNA: TGTGCCAGCAGTTCCTCTCGTCTGACCCCCTACGAGCAGTACTTC.

The J gene is TRBJ2-7, the V gene TRBV4-3; TRBD1 matches 10 bases. J gave up 3 bases and V 0 bases, and 5 bases lay outside the gene matches. Germline loops: CDR1 LGHNA, CDR2 YSLEER. The length of the CDR3 is 16 residues. CDR3: CASSQEGGQGFYEQYF. CDR3 bases: TGCGCCAGCAGCCAAGAAGGGGGACAGGGGTTCTACGAGCAGTACTTC.

This rearrangement joins TRBV2 to TRBJ2-1; D is undetermined. This CDR3 region has 13 residues. Per the germline V gene, CDR1 is SNHLY and CDR2 is FYNNEI. V lost 2 bases, J lost 3 bases, and 5 bases lay in between. The CDR3, as DNA: TGTGCCAGCAGTGAAATTTTCTACAATGAGCAGTTCTTC. Encoded protein: CASSEIFYNEQFF.

A note on this clonotype: Compared with germline, one end of the junction differs, possibly owing to a read error. DNA of the CDR3: TGTCCCAGCAGCCCTCTAGATACGCAGTATTTT. Residues: CPSSPLDTQYF. V gene TRBV12-3 or TRBV12-4 combines with J gene TRBJ2-3; the D is unclear. CDR3 length: 11 residues.

The V call is TRBV6-2 or TRBV6-3, the J call TRBJ2-1; D is uncertain. The CDR3 totals 14 residues. Deletions cut 2 bases from V and 8 bases from J, with 13 bases between. The germline V gene encodes CDR1 MNHEY and CDR2 SVGEGT. This chain's CDR3 is CASSYVIRVDEQFF. The CDR3 region has the DNA TGTGCCAGCAGTTACGTCATTAGGGTCGATGAGCAGTTCTTC.

This clonotype was seen repeatedly, ten times or more. The rearrangement links TRBV4-3 to TRBJ1-1; TRBD1 matches 8 bases. The ends lost 1 base at V and 3 bases at J; junction bases unmatched: 4. The CDR3 covers 15 residues. In germline, CDR1 is LGHNA, CDR2 YSLEER. The chain's CDR3 is CASSQVTGEDTEAFF. CDR3 coding DNA: TGCGCCAGCAGCCAAGTGACAGGGGAGGACACTGAAGCTTTCTTT.

This sequence joins TRBV5-1 and TRBJ1-4, with 7 bases matching TRBD1. V lost 4 bases, J lost 0 bases, and 3 bases stayed unmatched. In germline, CDR1 is SGHRS, CDR2 YFSETQ. The CDR3 extends over 15 amino acids. The CDR3 reads CASSPGTATNEKLFF. The DNA for the CDR3 is TGCGCCAGCAGCCCCGGGACAGCAACTAATGAAAAACTGTTTTTT.

This chain links TRBV6-1 with TRBJ2-1; D is undetermined. CDR3 length equals 10 residues. V lost 6 bases, J lost 5 bases, and 2 bases lay in between. Germline V gives CDR1 MNHNS, CDR2 SASEGT. The CDR3 DNA sequence: TGTGCCAGCAGGCACAATGAGCAGTTCTTC. It specifies CASRHNEQFF.